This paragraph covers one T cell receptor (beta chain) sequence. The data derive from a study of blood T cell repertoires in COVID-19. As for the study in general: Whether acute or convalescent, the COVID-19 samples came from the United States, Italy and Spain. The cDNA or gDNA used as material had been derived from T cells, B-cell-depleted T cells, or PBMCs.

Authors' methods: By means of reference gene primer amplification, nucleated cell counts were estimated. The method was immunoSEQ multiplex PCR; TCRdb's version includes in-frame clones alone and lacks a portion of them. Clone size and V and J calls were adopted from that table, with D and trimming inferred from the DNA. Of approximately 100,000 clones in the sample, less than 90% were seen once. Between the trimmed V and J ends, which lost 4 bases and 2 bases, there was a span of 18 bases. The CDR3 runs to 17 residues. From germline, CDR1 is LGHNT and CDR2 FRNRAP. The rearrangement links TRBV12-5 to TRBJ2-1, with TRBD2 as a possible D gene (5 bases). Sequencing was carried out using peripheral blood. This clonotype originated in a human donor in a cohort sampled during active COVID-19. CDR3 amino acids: CASGSLGGGPTYNEQFF. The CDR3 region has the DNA TGTGCTAGTGGTTCCCTAGGAGGCGGACCAACCTACAATGAGCAGTTCTTC.